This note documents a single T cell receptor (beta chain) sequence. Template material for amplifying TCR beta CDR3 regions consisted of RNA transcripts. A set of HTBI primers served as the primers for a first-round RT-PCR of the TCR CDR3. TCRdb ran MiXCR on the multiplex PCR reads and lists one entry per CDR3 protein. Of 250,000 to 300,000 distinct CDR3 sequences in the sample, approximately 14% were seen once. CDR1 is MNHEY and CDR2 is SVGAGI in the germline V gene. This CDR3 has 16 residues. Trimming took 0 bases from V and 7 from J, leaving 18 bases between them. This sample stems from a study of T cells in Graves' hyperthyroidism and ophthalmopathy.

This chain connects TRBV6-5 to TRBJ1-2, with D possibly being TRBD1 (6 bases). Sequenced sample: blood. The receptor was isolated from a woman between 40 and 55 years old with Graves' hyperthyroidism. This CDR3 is CASSYSGGRGVTGYTF. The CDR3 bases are TGTGCCAGCAGTTACTCGGGGGGGCGCGGAGTAACTGGCTACACCTTC.